The TCR beta chain described here comes from a study of cytomegalovirus exposure and HLA in healthy donors. The study's findings and limits: At a 0.05 false discovery rate, a later analysis found about 17,000 TCR beta sequences to be associated with HLA alleles.

Note on this clone: Antigen specificity is unknown.

Primers: 60 Vbeta forward and 13 Jbeta reverse. Method: immunoSEQ multiplex PCR; TCRdb's copy keeps in-frame clones and lacks some. The sample lists 150,000 or so clones, around 80% occurring once. The CDR3 totals 15 residues. Germline CDR1 and CDR2: SGHRS and YFSETQ. V lost 1 base and J lost 1, with 11 bases in between. Material: PBMCs. This TCR came from a man between 35 and 55 years old in good health and CMV-seropositive. The rearrangement joins TRBV5-1 to TRBJ2-5, with a possible D match to TRBD1 (6 bases). The CDR3 DNA reads TGCGCCAGCAGCTTGACTGGGACATCCCAAGAGACCCAGTACTTC. This encodes CASSLTGTSQETQYF.